A single sample gave rise to the 24 T cell receptor beta chains below, sequenced in a study of human T cells and chemical hapten exposure. Time point noted: patch test 2, 6 weeks after DPC sensitization. Treatment reported: therapeutic diphenylcyclopropenone sensitization with weekly scalp DPC. In TCRdb, the RACE reads were re-called with MiXCR into one record per CDR3 protein. The sample holds over 65,000 distinct CDR3 sequences, around 10% seen once. The material was whole blood, obtained in connection with sensitization to the hapten diphenylcyclopropenone (DPC). The receptor set was obtained from a man in his late teens or twenties with alopecia areata. Some clones in this sample may be carry-over from other donors' samples.

This clonotype was seen a handful of times. The V and J genes are TRBV7-6 and TRBJ1-5; D is perhaps TRBD1 (6 bases). This CDR3 spans 18 amino acids. V shed 3 bases and J shed 4 bases, with 22 bases lying between them. Germline assignment: CDR1 SGHVS and CDR2 FNYEAQ. The CDR3 here is CASSLGAPGQYPNQPQHF. CDR3 DNA sequence: TGTGCCAGCAGCTTGGGTGCTCCGGGACAATATCCGAATCAGCCCCAGCATTTT.

This clonotype has just a few counts. The CDR3 DNA sequence: TGTGCCAGCAGCTCGGACAGGGGTCGGTACGAGCAGTACTTC. This gives the protein CASSSDRGRYEQYF. This chain joins TRBV7-9 and TRBJ2-7; 9 bases are shared with TRBD1. The CDR3 is 14 amino acids. V lost 4 bases, J lost 4 bases, and 5 bases stayed unmatched. Germline CDR1 and CDR2: SEHNR and FQNEAQ (reference sequence).

This clonotype appeared a few times. The rearrangement links TRBV7-2 to TRBJ2-1, with TRBD2 as a possible D gene (6 bases). Germline CDR1 is SGHTA and CDR2 is FQGNSA. V was trimmed by 5 bases and J by 3 bases, leaving 11 bases between them. This CDR3 has 14 residues. As DNA, the CDR3 is TGTGCCAGCAGCGTCGGAGCGGGCTACAATGAGCAGTTCTTC. It translates to CASSVGAGYNEQFF.

Many counts were recorded for this clonotype. The genes are TRBV5-6 and TRBJ2-1; 7 nucleotides align to TRBD1. The CDR3 covers 14 residues. Germline assignment: CDR1 SGHDT and CDR2 YYEEEE. The junction had 1 base not matched to a gene; V was cut back by 3 bases and J by 1 base. The CDR3 region has the DNA TGTGCCAGCAGCTGGGGACAGTCCTACAATGAGCAGTTCTTC. It translates to CASSWGQSYNEQFF.

V and J are TRBV29-1 and TRBJ1-2; D is ambiguous. The CDR3 runs to 12 residues. CDR1 and CDR2 (germline): SQVTM, ANQGSEA. Trimming stripped 4 bases from V and 4 bases from J, with 10 bases between. CDR3 region: CSVVLGSYGYTF. DNA of the CDR3: TGCAGCGTTGTGCTGGGCAGCTATGGCTACACCTTC.

This clonotype has more than one count but fewer than ten. The chain is built from TRBV11-2 and TRBJ2-1, with D possibly called TRBD1 or TRBD2 (5 bases each). The germline CDR1 and CDR2 sequences are SGHAT and FQNNGV. V was shortened by 5 bases and J by 5 bases, with 22 bases between the two germline ends. The CDR3 has 17 amino acids. The CDR3 reads CASSTQFRGFVDNEQFF. CDR3 DNA sequence: TGTGCCAGCAGCACACAGTTCCGGGGCTTTGTTGACAATGAGCAGTTCTTC. Complete variable domain (other parts from reference TRBV11-2 and TRBJ2-1): EAGVAQSPRYKIIEKRQSVAFWCNPISGHATLYWYQQILGQGPKLLIQFQNNGVVDDSQLPKDRFSAERLKGVDSTLKIQPAKLEDSAVYLCASSTQFRGFVDNEQFFGPGTRLTVL.

The chain employs TRBV28 and TRBJ1-2; 10 nucleotides agree with TRBD1. The CDR3 sequence is 16 residues long. Losses at the gene ends were 8 bases for V and 3 bases for J; bases not matched to a gene: 12. Germline assignment: CDR1 MDHEN and CDR2 SYDVKM. The chain's CDR3 is CASAPTGGLTYYGYTF. CDR3 DNA sequence: TGTGCCAGCGCTCCGACAGGGGGCCTAACTTACTATGGCTACACCTTC.

This clonotype has ten or more counts. The rearrangement links TRBV18 to TRBJ2-6; 11 bases align to TRBD1. The CDR3 is 17 amino acids. Germline CDR1 KGHSH, CDR2 LQKENI. V gave up 3 bases and J gave up 3 bases; unmatched junction bases: 4. The CDR3 bases are TGTGCCAGCTCACCCGGGACAGGGGGATTTGGGGCCAACGTCCTGACTTTC. It is translated as CASSPGTGGFGANVLTF.

This chain links TRBV2 with TRBJ1-4; 8 bases fit TRBD1. The V gene end was trimmed by 9 bases and the J gene end by 2 bases; junction bases not matched to a gene: 5. Germline values: CDR1 SNHLY, CDR2 FYNNEI. The CDR3 totals 14 residues. The CDR3 sequence: CASRTGRTNEKLFF. CDR3 bases: TGTGCCAGTCGGACAGGGAGGACTAATGAAAAACTGTTTTTT.

The V gene is TRBV11-2, the J gene TRBJ2-7; no clear D. The germline V gene has CDR1 SGHAT and CDR2 FQNNGV. V was clipped by 4 bases and J by 7 bases, with 17 bases between them. The CDR3 consists of 14 residues. This CDR3 reads CASSSIRLALEQYV. Written as DNA, the CDR3 is TGTGCCAGCAGCTCGATACGTTTGGCGCTAGAGCAGTACGTC.

This rearrangement joins TRBV7-2 to TRBJ2-3; TRBD2 matches 11 bases. J gave up 7 bases and V 5 bases, and 5 bases lay outside the gene matches. The CDR3 is made up of 14 amino acids. Germline CDR1 SGHTA, CDR2 FQGNSA. CDR3: CASSLSGGANTQYF. In DNA form, the CDR3 reads TGTGCCAGCAGCCTTAGCGGGGGGGCGAATACGCAGTATTTT.

This clonotype was picked up many times. The chain couples TRBV3-1 to TRBJ2-5, with a weak D call TRBD2 (7 bases). The length of the CDR3 is 16 residues. Per germline, CDR1 LGHDT and CDR2 YNNKEL (reference sequence). Deletions cut 4 bases from V and 3 bases from J, with 18 bases between. The CDR3 bases are TGTGCCAGCAGCCGAACACGGGAGGACAGTGAAGAGACCCAGTACTTC. Amino acids: CASSRTREDSEETQYF.

This chain connects TRBV19 to TRBJ1-2, with D tentatively TRBD1 (6 bases). Germline V lookup: CDR1 LNHDA, CDR2 SQIVND (reference sequence). The CDR3 covers 16 residues. Trimming took 4 bases from V and 2 from J, leaving 17 bases between them. The CDR3: CASSTGAAQRNYGYTF. The CDR3 DNA is TGTGCCAGTAGTACGGGGGCGGCGCAAAGGAACTATGGCTACACCTTC.

This clonotype was counted a few times. This chain joins TRBV6-6 and TRBJ2-6; unclear D gene. Germline CDR1 is MNHNY and CDR2 is SVGAGI (reference sequence). Trimming pared 6 bases from V and 10 bases from J, leaving 7 bases between. The CDR3 is 11 residues long. CDR3 nucleotides: TGTGCCAGCAGGGGATGGAACGTCCTGACTTTC. Protein: CASRGWNVLTF.

At least ten counts were recorded for this clonotype. The chain recombines TRBV10-3 with TRBJ1-1, with D perhaps matching TRBD1 (5 bases). The germline V gene has CDR1 ENHRY and CDR2 SYGVKD. This CDR3 has 14 residues. V was cut by 4 bases and J by 11 bases, with 20 bases left in between. The CDR3 sequence: CAISVWGDRVLAFF. CDR3 in DNA: TGTGCCATCAGTGTTTGGGGGGACCGGGTACTGGCTTTCTTT.

This clonotype was observed a few times. The rearrangement joins TRBV6-5 to TRBJ2-3; D is ambiguous. V lost 6 bases to trimming and J lost 1 base, with 8 bases between them. The CDR3 consists of 13 residues. CDR1 and CDR2 from the germline V gene are MNHEY and SVGAGI. The CDR3 reads CASSPAGTDTQYF. Written as DNA, the CDR3 is TGTGCCAGCAGCCCGGCGGGCACAGATACGCAGTATTTT.

There are a few counts of this clonotype. The rearrangement links TRBV7-7 to TRBJ2-1, with 7 bases that match TRBD2. Per the germline V gene, CDR1 is SSHAT and CDR2 is FNYEAQ (reference sequence). J was trimmed by 8 bases and V by 5 bases; bases with no gene match: 15. The CDR3 totals 16 residues. The CDR3 loop reads CASSKIHQGGSDEQFF. CDR3 nucleotide sequence: TGTGCCAGCAGCAAGATCCATCAGGGAGGGAGCGATGAGCAGTTCTTC.

This clonotype was found a few times. J is TRBJ2-2 and V is TRBV7-9; D gene unclear. This CDR3 comprises 12 residues. The germline V gene has CDR1 SEHNR and CDR2 FQNEAQ (reference sequence). Deletions cut 0 bases from V and 8 bases from J, with 4 bases between. The DNA for the CDR3 is TGTGCCAGCAGCTTAGCGGTGGGGGAGCTGTTTTTT. Translation gives CASSLAVGELFF.

CDR3 in amino acids: CASSPRGTYNSPLHF. Written as DNA, the CDR3 is TGTGCCAGCAGCCCCCGGGGGACGTATAATTCACCCCTCCACTTT. The chain is built from TRBV11-2 and TRBJ1-6, with D possibly TRBD1 on 5 matching bases. V lost 5 bases to trimming and J lost 4 bases, with 12 bases between them. This CDR3 is 15 amino acids long. CDR1 SGHAT and CDR2 FQNNGV come from the germline V gene.

The table lists this clonotype with a few counts. J is TRBJ2-7 and V is TRBV29-1; TRBD1 aligns across 9 bases. The CDR3 has 13 amino acids. J was trimmed by 0 bases and V by 7 bases; bases with no gene match: 4. Germline V gene sequence: CDR1 SQVTM, CDR2 ANQGSEA. This CDR3 reads CSGGQGSSYEQYF. The CDR3 DNA is TGCAGCGGAGGACAGGGGAGCTCCTACGAGCAGTACTTC.

This clonotype was detected a few times. The chain uses TRBV6-2 or TRBV6-3 and TRBJ1-2; maybe TRBD1 (5 bases). The CDR3 sequence is 16 residues long. V shed 4 bases and J shed 8 bases, with 23 bases lying between them. Germline loops: CDR1 MNHEY, CDR2 SVGEGT. CDR3 coding DNA: TGTGCCAGCAGTTTCGGAACGGGACCCACGGCACGGGGCTACACCTTC. It encodes CASSFGTGPTARGYTF.

The rearrangement uses TRBV6-4 and TRBJ2-2; D unresolved. Germline CDR1 is MRHNA and CDR2 is SNTAGT. Trimming removed 6 bases at V and 4 bases at J, with 15 bases between. The CDR3 runs to 15 residues. The CDR3 coding sequence is TGTGCCAGCAGCGACCTGAGTCATTCCACCGGGGAGCTGTTTTTT. It codes for CASSDLSHSTGELFF.

This clonotype was recorded at least ten times. This chain links TRBV6-2 or TRBV6-3 with TRBJ2-7; D may be TRBD1 or TRBD2 (5 bases each). Per the germline V gene, CDR1 is MNHEY and CDR2 is SVGEGT. This CDR3 is 16 amino acids long. Trimming stripped 7 bases from V and 0 bases from J, with 19 bases between. CDR3 nucleotides: TGTGCCAGCACCGTTAATCGAGGGGCAATCTCCTACGAGCAGTACTTC. The encoded protein is CASTVNRGAISYEQYF.

This clonotype was observed many times. The chain joins TRBV25-1 to TRBJ2-3, with TRBD1 matching over 7 bases. V lost 3 bases, J lost 0 bases, and 3 bases stayed unmatched. The CDR3 is 15 residues long. From germline, CDR1 is MGHDK and CDR2 SYGVNS. DNA for the CDR3: TGTGCCAGCAGTGAGTACAGGGGAAGCACAGATACGCAGTATTTT. Its translation is CASSEYRGSTDTQYF.